This T cell receptor beta chain is drawn from a study of blood T cells in healthy people across ages. Broader study findings: Per-million-T-cell TCR beta diversity fell roughly linearly with age. Higher diversity and more naive CD4+ cells were features of long-lived donors, compared to aged donors.

Sample-barcoded 5' priming and a J-beta primer mix drove a second PCR of about 7 to 12 cycles. TCRdb redid the calling of the 5' RACE reads with MiXCR, one entry per CDR3 protein. The profile covers over 1,500,000 distinct CDR3 sequences, with about 50% appearing a single time and 2.1% taken by the ten largest. Remarks on this clonotype: Antigen: not known.

All donors came from Russia, were Caucasian and healthy, and spanned ages about 6 to 100. The V gene lost 6 bases and the J gene lost 7 bases, with 22 bases spanning the gap. Germline V gives CDR1 SGHVS, CDR2 FNYEAQ. The length of the CDR3 is 15 residues. Sequences were obtained from blood. This clonotype originated in a middle-aged woman in good health. The V and J genes are TRBV7-6 and TRBJ2-7; D might be TRBD1 or TRBD2, each matching 5 bases. The CDR3, as DNA: TGTGCCAGCAGGGACTCAGGGTCCTCCCTTGGGGAGCAGTACTTC. Encoded protein: CASRDSGSSLGEQYF.